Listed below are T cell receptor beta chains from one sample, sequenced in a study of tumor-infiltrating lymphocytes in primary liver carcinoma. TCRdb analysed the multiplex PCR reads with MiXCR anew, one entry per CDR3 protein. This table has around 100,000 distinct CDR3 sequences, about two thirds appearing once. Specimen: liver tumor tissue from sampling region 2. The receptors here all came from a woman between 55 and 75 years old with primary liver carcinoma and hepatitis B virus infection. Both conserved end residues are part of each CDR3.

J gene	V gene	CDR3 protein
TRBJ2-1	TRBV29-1	CSAESGTSANKHFF
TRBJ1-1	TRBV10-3	CAIKARSQDSEAFF
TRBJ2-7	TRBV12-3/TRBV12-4	CASIPGTEQYF
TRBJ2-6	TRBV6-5	CASSYVYSGDNVLTF
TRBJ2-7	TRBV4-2	CASSQGQGDYEQYF
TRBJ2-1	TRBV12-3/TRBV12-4	CASGPGGRFYNEQFF
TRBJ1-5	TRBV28	CGSRNSQGRNQPQHF
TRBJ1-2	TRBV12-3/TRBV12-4	CASSERVGRPTTNVCYTF
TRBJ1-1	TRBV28	CASSFDQGSSTEAFF
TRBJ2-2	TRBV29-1	CSVGGLVNTGELFF
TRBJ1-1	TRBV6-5	CASSTQGRQNTEAFF
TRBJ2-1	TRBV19	CASRNIRWGNEQFF
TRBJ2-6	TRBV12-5	CASGGLGSGANILTF
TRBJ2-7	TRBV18	CASSDRTGQGEQYF
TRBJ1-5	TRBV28	CASSLCGQPQHF
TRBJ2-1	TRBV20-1	CSAREGADEQFF
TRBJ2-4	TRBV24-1	CATSWRSGIVLAKNIQYF
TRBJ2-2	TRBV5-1	CASSQRQTRTTGELFF
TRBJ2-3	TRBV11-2	CAGRLGLAGPVTDTQYF
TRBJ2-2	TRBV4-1	CAISHSVSDTGEQFF
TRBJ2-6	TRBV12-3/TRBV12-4	CASTRRQGGINVLTF
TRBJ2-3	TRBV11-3	CVSSSWSLDRCTDTQYF
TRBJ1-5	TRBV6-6	CASSLDGNQPQHF
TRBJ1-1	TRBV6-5	CANRSAGTLMNAEAFF
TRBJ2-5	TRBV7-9	CTSSVSGRQETQYF
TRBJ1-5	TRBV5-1	CASSLRGNQPQHF
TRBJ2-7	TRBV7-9	CASSLEGGEQYF
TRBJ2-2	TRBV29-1	CSARTCNTGELFF
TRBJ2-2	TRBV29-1	CSVPKSNAGELLF
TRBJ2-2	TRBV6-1	CASSEHGGHPGELFF
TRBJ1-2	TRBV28	CALGPGGYYAYTF
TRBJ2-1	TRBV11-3	CASSLGATSAYNEQFF
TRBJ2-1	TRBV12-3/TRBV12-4	CPSSPWDRNYNEHFF
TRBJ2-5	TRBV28	CASSTNRGALETKYF
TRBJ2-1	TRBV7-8	CVSSPGRLSFYNEQFF
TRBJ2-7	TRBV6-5	CASIKWTRSSYEQYF
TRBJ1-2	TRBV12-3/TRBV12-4	CASSLSQAGALNYDYTF
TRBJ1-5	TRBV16	CASSPLRGDQPQHF
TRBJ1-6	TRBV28	CASSLGQGWPNSPLHF
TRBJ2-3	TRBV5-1	CASSTVTSGSTDTQYF
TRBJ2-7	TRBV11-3	CASSPGTEGNYQQYF
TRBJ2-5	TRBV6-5	CASSYSGSNPQDTQYF
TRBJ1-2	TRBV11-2	CAGSLDPIRALRYGYTF
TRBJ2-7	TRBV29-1	CSVEFSPGPTYEQYF
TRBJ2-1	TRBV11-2	CASSLAHGQGYSGEQFF
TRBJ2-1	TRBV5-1	CASRLSLAFTYNEQFF
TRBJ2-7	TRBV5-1	CTSRDRAESSYEQYF
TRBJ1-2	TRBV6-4	CASSAMAGQLSGYTF